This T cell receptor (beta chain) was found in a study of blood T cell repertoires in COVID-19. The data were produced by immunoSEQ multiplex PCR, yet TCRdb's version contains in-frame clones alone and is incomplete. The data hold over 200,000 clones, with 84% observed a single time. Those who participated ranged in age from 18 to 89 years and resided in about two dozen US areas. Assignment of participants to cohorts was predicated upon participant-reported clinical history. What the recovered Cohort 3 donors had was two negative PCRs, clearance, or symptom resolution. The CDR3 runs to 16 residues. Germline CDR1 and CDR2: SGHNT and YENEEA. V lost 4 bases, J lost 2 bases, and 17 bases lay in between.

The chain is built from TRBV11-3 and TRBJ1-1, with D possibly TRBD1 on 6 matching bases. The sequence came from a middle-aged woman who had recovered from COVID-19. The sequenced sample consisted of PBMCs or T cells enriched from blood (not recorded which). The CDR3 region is CASSSLQGRYNTEAFF. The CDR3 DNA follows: TGTGCCAGCAGCTCCCTGCAGGGGCGGTATAACACTGAAGCTTTCTTT. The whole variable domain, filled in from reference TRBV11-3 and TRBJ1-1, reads EAGVVQSPRYKIIEKKQPVAFWCNPISGHNTLYWYLQNLGQGPELLIRYENEEAVDDSQLPKDRFSAERLKGVDSTLKIQPAELGDSAVYLCASSSLQGRYNTEAFFGQGTRLTVV.